This entry lists 27 T cell receptor beta chains sequenced from one sample in a study of read filtering for tumor transcriptome and immune sequencing. Molecular barcoded adaptors covering alpha/delta and beta/gamma chains were used on roughly 400 ng RNA. TCRdb re-derived calls from the reads in MiXCR, one entry per CDR3 protein. Of tens of thousands of distinct CDR3 sequences listed, 20% to 25% are singletons. The source material was a population of CD138-negative cells sorted from bone marrow. The receptors derive from a donor aged 40 or older with multiple myeloma.

This clonotype was detected many times. This chain connects TRBV5-1 to TRBJ1-1; 9 nucleotides line up with TRBD1. The length of the CDR3 is 14 residues. The J segment lost 0 bases and the V segment lost 4 bases, leaving 1 base of the junction unmatched. CDR1 is SGHRS and CDR2 is YFSETQ in the germline V gene. The CDR3 spells CASSRDRVNTEAFF. Written as DNA, the CDR3 is TGCGCCAGCAGCCGGGACAGGGTGAACACTGAAGCTTTCTTT.

The rearrangement links TRBV28 to TRBJ2-5; TRBD2 agrees at 7 bases. The CDR3 runs 14 residues. The trim removed 6 bases at V and 1 base at J, leaving 5 bases unmatched. CDR1 MDHEN and CDR2 SYDVKM come from the germline V gene. CDR3 nucleotide sequence: TGTGCCAGCAGCAACGGACTAGTCCAAGAGACCCAGTACTTC. Amino acids: CASSNGLVQETQYF.

This clonotype was picked up many times. The rearrangement joins TRBV28 to TRBJ2-5, with TRBD2 as a possible D gene (5 bases). This CDR3 comprises 15 residues. Per the germline V gene, CDR1 is MDHEN and CDR2 is SYDVKM. Deletions cut 6 bases from V and 2 bases from J, with 16 bases between. In nucleotides, the CDR3 is TGTGCCAGCAGAATAGGTGGAGGTTATCAAGAGACCCAGTACTTC. Its translation is CASRIGGGYQETQYF.

The sample holds a few counts of this clonotype. A clone one base away is much larger, so this may be a read error. J is TRBJ1-2 and V is TRBV5-1; perhaps TRBD1 as D (6 bases). This CDR3 contains 15 residues. Germline lookup yields CDR1 SGHRS and CDR2 YFSETQ. This chain's CDR3 is CASSKDDRSYYGCTF. The CDR3 DNA sequence: TGCGCCAGCAGCAAAGATGACAGGAGTTACTATGGCTGCACCTTC. Variable domain in full (rest from reference TRBV5-1 and TRBJ1-2): KAGVTQTPRYLIKTRGQQVTLSCSPISGHRSVSWYQQTPGQGLQFLFEYFSETQRNKGNFPGRFSGRQFSNSRSEMNVSTLELGDSALYLCASSKDDRSYYGCTFGSGTRLTVV.

J is TRBJ1-2 and V is TRBV29-1; possible D gene TRBD1, 5 bases. Per the germline V gene, CDR1 is SQVTM and CDR2 is ANQGSEA. Trimming took 3 bases from V and 4 from J, leaving 12 bases between them. CDR3 size: 13 residues. The CDR3 coding sequence is TGCAGCGTTGAGAGACAGTCTTTCTATGGCTACACCTTC. Translation gives CSVERQSFYGYTF. The whole variable domain, remainder taken from reference TRBV29-1 and TRBJ1-2, is SAVISQKPSRDICQRGTSLTIQCQVDSQVTMMFWYRQQPGQSLTLIATANQGSEATYESGFVIDKFPISRPNLTFSTLTVSNMSPEDSSIYLCSVERQSFYGYTFGSGTRLTVV.

The chain carries TRBV12-3 or TRBV12-4 and TRBJ1-5, with TRBD1 matching 9 bases. The CDR3 totals 14 residues. Trimming cost V 5 bases and J 7 bases; bases outside gene matches: 6. The CDR3 nucleotides are TGTGCCAGCAGTCAGGGACAGGGACCGCAGCCCCAGCATTTT. Translation: CASSQGQGPQPQHF.

This clonotype was picked up many times. This chain connects TRBV28 to TRBJ2-1; D may be TRBD2 (6 bases). The CDR3 consists of 14 residues. In germline, CDR1 is MDHEN, CDR2 SYDVKM. The V end was cut by 1 base, the J end by 9 bases, with 13 bases between. CDR3 in DNA: TGTGCCAGCAGTTTATCCAGGGACGGGGGTGAGCAGTTCTTC. The encoded protein is CASSLSRDGGEQFF.

Comment on this clonotype: A much larger clone differs by one base, so this may be a read error. The rearrangement links TRBV5-1 to TRBJ1-1; D may be TRBD1 (6 bases). V was cut by 4 bases and J by 4 bases, with 14 bases left in between. Germline V gene sequence: CDR1 SGHRS, CDR2 YFSETQ. The CDR3 loop spans 14 amino acids. The CDR3 region is CASSPSGTSTEAFF. Written as DNA, the CDR3 is TGCGCCAGCAGCCCCTCCGGGACATCCACTGAAGCTTTCTTT.

The chain carries TRBV5-4 and TRBJ1-1; 10 bases align to TRBD1. Germline CDR1 SGHNT, CDR2 YYREEE (reference sequence). Losses at the gene ends were 4 bases for V and 3 bases for J; bases not matched to a gene: 6. CDR3 length: 15 residues. The CDR3: CASSQRQGADTEAFF. The CDR3 nucleotides are TGTGCCAGCAGCCAACGACAGGGGGCGGACACTGAAGCTTTCTTT.

This clonotype showed up many times. This chain joins TRBV7-9 and TRBJ2-7; D gene uncertain. The CDR3 contains 11 residues. V was shortened by 5 bases and J by 4 bases, with 6 bases between the two germline ends. CDR1 is SEHNR, CDR2 FQNEAQ, per germline (reference sequence). The CDR3 coding sequence is TGTGCCAGCAGCCGTGAGTACGAGCAGTACTTC. Translating gives CASSREYEQYF.

This clonotype was seen repeatedly, ten times or more. This chain uses TRBV29-1 with TRBJ2-7, with 11 bases fitting TRBD2. Germline-derived CDR1 and CDR2 are SQVTM and ANQGSEA. The CDR3 has 13 amino acids. The junction had 3 bases not matched to a gene; V was cut back by 4 bases and J by 4 bases. CDR3 DNA sequence: TGCAGCGTTGCAGGGACTAGCGGTTACGAGCAGTACTTC. This translates into CSVAGTSGYEQYF.

Ten or more counts support this clonotype. The chain employs TRBV7-9 and TRBJ2-1; no clear D. The CDR3 runs to 13 residues. The germline V gene has CDR1 SEHNR and CDR2 FQNEAQ (reference sequence). Trimming shortened V by 1 base and J by 9 bases, and 10 bases separated the two germline ends. The CDR3 protein is CASSLDRLGEQFF. In nucleotides, the CDR3 is TGTGCCAGCAGCTTAGATAGGCTCGGTGAGCAGTTCTTC.

This clonotype was picked up a small number of times. A read error is possible here, since a much larger clone lies one base away. The V and J genes are TRBV6-5 and TRBJ1-1; perhaps TRBD1 as D (5 bases). The V end was cut by 2 bases, the J end by 2 bases, with 15 bases between. Germline V gene sequence: CDR1 MNHEY, CDR2 SVGAGI. The CDR3 loop spans 16 amino acids. The chain's CDR3 is CASSYARPGLNTEAFF. CDR3 nucleotide sequence: TGTGCCAGCAGTTACGCCCGACCAGGGTTAAACACTGAAGCTTTCTTT.

V and J are TRBV2 and TRBJ2-7; 7 nucleotides line up with TRBD2. The V and J ends lost 7 bases and 3 bases, in that order; junction bases with no gene match: 3. CDR1 and CDR2 (germline): SNHLY, FYNNEI. The CDR3 length is 12 residues. The CDR3, as DNA: TGTGCCAGCACCACTAGCGTCTACGAGCAGTACGTC. This encodes CASTTSVYEQYV.

This clonotype appeared many times. The chain links TRBV20-1 to TRBJ2-5; D is ambiguous. V was clipped by 0 bases and J by 0 bases, with 14 bases between them. CDR1 and CDR2 (germline): DFQATT, SNEGSKA (reference sequence). There are 16 residues in the CDR3. The CDR3: CSARDARKIDQETQYF. CDR3 sequence (DNA): TGCAGTGCTAGAGATGCCCGAAAAATAGACCAAGAGACCCAGTACTTC.

This clonotype was detected many times. This rearrangement joins TRBV7-6 to TRBJ2-1, with TRBD1 identical over 7 bases. Germline CDR1 is SGHVS and CDR2 is FNYEAQ. The V and J ends lost 5 bases and 0 bases, in that order; junction bases with no gene match: 10. The CDR3 totals 17 residues. The CDR3 region is CASSALQGPLSYNEQFF. CDR3 sequence (DNA): TGTGCCAGCAGCGCCTTACAGGGGCCACTCTCCTACAATGAGCAGTTCTTC.

This clonotype was detected a few times. This may arise from a read error, as a much more abundant clone is one base away. The conserved phenylalanine or tryptophan is not found at the CDR3 terminus, so this likely reflects a read error. The chain combines TRBV7-9 with TRBJ1-1; D is unclear. This CDR3 is built from 13 residues. Trimming removed 5 bases at V and 7 bases at J, with 14 bases between. The germline V gene encodes CDR1 SEHNR and CDR2 FQNEAQ (reference sequence). The CDR3 is CASSPGSTREAFS. The CDR3 bases are TGTGCCAGCAGCCCCGGGTCGACCCGTGAAGCTTTCTCT.

Only a few counts were recorded for this clonotype. Since a much larger clone is just one base distant, this may be a read error. The chain joins TRBV28 to TRBJ2-7; 9 bases match TRBD1. Germline V CDR1 and CDR2: MDHEN, SYDVKM. CDR3 length: 14 amino acids. For the CDR3, the DNA is TGTGCCGGCAGAGGGACAGGGCCCTCCTACGAGCAGTACTTC. Translation gives CAGRGTGPSYEQYF. Full variable domain (outside the CDR3, taken from reference TRBV28 and TRBJ2-7): DVKVTQSSRYLVKRTGEKVFLECVQDMDHENMFWYRQDPGLGLRLIYFSYDVKMKEKGDIPEGYSVSREKKERFSLILESASTNQTSMYLCAGRGTGPSYEQYFGPGTRLTVT.

This clonotype was observed many times. V is TRBV5-1 and J is TRBJ1-1, with no clear D. V shed 0 bases and J shed 8 bases, with 14 bases lying between them. This CDR3 region has 14 residues. The germline V gene has CDR1 SGHRS and CDR2 YFSETQ. In DNA, the CDR3 is TGCGCCAGCAGCTTGGCCAACGGGAGGGCCGAAGCTTTCTTT. Translated, it gives CASSLANGRAEAFF.

Details on this clonotype: Possible read error: a much larger clone is one base away. The V call is TRBV7-9, the J call TRBJ2-1, with D perhaps matching TRBD2 (6 bases). CDR3 length equals 14 residues. Trimming pared 0 bases from V and 12 bases from J, leaving 15 bases between. Germline CDR1 and CDR2: SEHNR and FQNEAQ (reference sequence). CDR3 protein: CASSLALEGTVQFF. As DNA, the CDR3 is TGTGCCAGCAGCTTAGCGCTCGAGGGGACTGTGCAGTTCTTC.

Comment on this clonotype: As the CDR3 is not closed by the conserved phenylalanine or tryptophan, this likely results from a read error. The V call is TRBV7-9, the J call TRBJ2-1; 9 bases fit TRBD1. CDR3 length: 14 amino acids. With 8 bases clipped from V and 10 bases from J, the junction kept 12 bases outside the gene matches. CDR1 and CDR2 from the germline V gene are SEHNR and FQNEAQ (reference sequence). CDR3 DNA sequence: TGTGCCAGCGGCCCCGGACAGGGGAGGGACGAGCAGTTCCTC. Translated, it gives CASGPGQGRDEQFL.

This clonotype was detected ten times or more. The chain is built from TRBV5-1 and TRBJ1-1, with D uncertain. The CDR3 has 14 amino acids. Trimming cost V 0 bases and J 3 bases, with 9 bases left between them. CDR1 is SGHRS and CDR2 is YFSETQ in the germline V gene. CDR3 coding DNA: TGCGCCAGCAGCTTGGCATCCGGGGACACTGAAGCTTTCTTT. Translated: CASSLASGDTEAFF.

This clonotype was detected many times. The rearrangement joins TRBV20-1 to TRBJ2-7; 8 positions match TRBD1. The CDR3 extends over 16 amino acids. Germline CDR1 and CDR2: DFQATT and SNEGSKA (reference sequence). V trimming: 4 bases; J trimming: 3 bases; junction bases outside the gene matches: 14. The CDR3 DNA reads as TGCAGTGCTACCGAGGAGAGACAGGGGTCCGACTACGAGCAGTACTTC. It encodes CSATEERQGSDYEQYF.

On this clonotype itself: A read error is likely here: a far larger clone is one base away. V gene TRBV11-1 combines with J gene TRBJ2-1; the D gene could be TRBD1 or TRBD2 (6 bases each). The germline V gene encodes CDR1 SGHAT and CDR2 FQDESV (reference sequence). V was shortened by 4 bases and J by 8 bases, with 15 bases between the two germline ends. CDR3 size: 14 residues. CDR3 residues: CASSWTEEGDEQFF. In DNA, the CDR3 is TGTGCCAGCAGCTGGACAGAGGAGGGCGATGAGCAGTTCTTC.

This clonotype has a count of ten or more. The chain employs TRBV19 and TRBJ2-2, with D tentatively TRBD2 (6 bases). CDR3 length equals 15 residues. Trimming stripped 3 bases from V and 5 bases from J, with 13 bases between. Germline V CDR1 and CDR2: LNHDA, SQIVND (reference sequence). The CDR3 nucleotides read TGTGCCAGTAGTATTAAGGAGGGGTATACCGGGGAGCTGTTTTTT. This encodes CASSIKEGYTGELFF.

There are many counts of this clonotype. A much bigger clone sits one base away, suggesting this may be a read error. The chain carries TRBV6-2 or TRBV6-3 and TRBJ2-1; no clear D. Germline CDR1 MNHEY, CDR2 SVGEGT. This CDR3 region has 10 residues. V lost 8 bases, J lost 8 bases, and 7 bases lay in between. The CDR3 DNA follows: TGTGCCAGCCTGGGCCATGAGCAGTTCTTC. Amino acid sequence: CASLGHEQFF.

This clonotype was detected only once. V usage is TRBV12-3 or TRBV12-4 and J usage is TRBJ1-6; perhaps TRBD1 as D (6 bases). The CDR3 runs to 13 residues. V gave up 8 bases and J gave up 9 bases, with 14 bases separating them. This CDR3 is CASAGVPGSPLHF. CDR3 in DNA: TGTGCCAGCGCAGGGGTACCCGGTTCACCCCTCCACTTT.